This paragraph reports one T cell receptor beta chain. In the original workflow: Nucleated cell number was recorded as an estimate derived from reference gene primer amplification. Using immunoSEQ multiplex PCR, the repertoire was profiled, and TCRdb retains in-frame clones only, with some absent. The V and J calls and clone size are taken from that table; D and trimming were inferred from the DNA. There are some 240,000 clones in the sample; around 91% occur only once, and roughly 2.2% lies in the top ten. This specimen belongs to a study of blood T cell repertoires in COVID-19. As for the study in general: Whether acute or convalescent, the COVID-19 samples came from the United States, Italy and Spain. From T cells, B-cell-depleted T cells, or PBMCs came the material, which was cDNA or gDNA.

Seattle's enrolled individuals joined amid active infection and were then monitored longitudinally. This receptor was obtained from a woman aged 55-70 years with COVID-19, enrolled during active disease. The sequencing sample was made of peripheral blood.

The CDR3 loop is CSVVGTSGANSYNEQFF. Written as DNA, the CDR3 is TGCAGCGTCGTCGGGACTAGCGGGGCCAACTCCTACAATGAGCAGTTCTTC. V and J are TRBV29-1 and TRBJ2-1; TRBD2 aligns across 13 bases. The trim removed 6 bases at V and 0 bases at J, leaving 8 bases unmatched. The CDR3 is made up of 17 amino acids. The V gene's germline CDR1 is SQVTM and CDR2 ANQGSEA.